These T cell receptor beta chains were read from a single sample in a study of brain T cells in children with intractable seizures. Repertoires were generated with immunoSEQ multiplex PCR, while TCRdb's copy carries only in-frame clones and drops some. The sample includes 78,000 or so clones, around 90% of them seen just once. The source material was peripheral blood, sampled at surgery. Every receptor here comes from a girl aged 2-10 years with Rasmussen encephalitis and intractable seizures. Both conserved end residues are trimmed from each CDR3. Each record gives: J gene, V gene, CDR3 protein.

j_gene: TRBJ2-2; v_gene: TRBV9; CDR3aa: ASSVAAGGGELF
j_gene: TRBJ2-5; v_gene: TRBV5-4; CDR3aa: ASSLQETQY
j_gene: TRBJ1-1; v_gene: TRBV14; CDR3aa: ASSGQGLGNTEAF
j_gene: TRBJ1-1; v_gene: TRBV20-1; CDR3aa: SATDGAF
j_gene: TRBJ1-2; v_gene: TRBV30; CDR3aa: AWTRTTGLDGYT
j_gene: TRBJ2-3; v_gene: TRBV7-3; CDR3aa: ASSSTGGLDTQY
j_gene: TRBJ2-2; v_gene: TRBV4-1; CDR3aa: ASSQDRAGLNTGELF
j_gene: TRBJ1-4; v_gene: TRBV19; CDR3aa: ACRDRGTSTNEKLF
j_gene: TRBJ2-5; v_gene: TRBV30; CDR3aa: AWSTGVFQETQY
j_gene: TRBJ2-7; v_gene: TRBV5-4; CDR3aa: ASRASGSSEQY
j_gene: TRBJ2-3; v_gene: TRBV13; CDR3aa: ASSLGSSTDTQY
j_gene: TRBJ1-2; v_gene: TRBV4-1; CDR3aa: ASSQVSGTQMGYT
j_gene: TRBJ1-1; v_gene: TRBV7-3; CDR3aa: ASSTGARTEAF
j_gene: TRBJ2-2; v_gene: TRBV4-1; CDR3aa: ASSQGPDRAGGVTGELF
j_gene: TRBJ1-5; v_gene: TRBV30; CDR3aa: AWSVSTGRQPQH
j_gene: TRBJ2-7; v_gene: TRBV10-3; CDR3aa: AIGEGTSGSSQY
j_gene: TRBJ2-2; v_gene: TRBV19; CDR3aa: ASRSLTRVNGELF
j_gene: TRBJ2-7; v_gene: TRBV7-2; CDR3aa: ASSLRGSGPSPFYEQY
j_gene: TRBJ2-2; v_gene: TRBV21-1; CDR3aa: ASSKWVNTGELF
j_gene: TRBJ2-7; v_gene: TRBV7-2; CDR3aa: ASSLGRTYEQY
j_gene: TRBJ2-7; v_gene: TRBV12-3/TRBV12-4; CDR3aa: ASSLWTYEQY
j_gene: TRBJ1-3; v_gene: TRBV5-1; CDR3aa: ASSLEGNSGNTIY
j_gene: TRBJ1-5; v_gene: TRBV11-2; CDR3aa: ASSYSTGNQPQH
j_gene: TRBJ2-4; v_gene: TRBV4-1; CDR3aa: ASSQVWGPKNIQY
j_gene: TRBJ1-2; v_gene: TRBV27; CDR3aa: ASSFRGFSYGYT
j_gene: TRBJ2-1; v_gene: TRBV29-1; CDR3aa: SVLAPSSYNEQF
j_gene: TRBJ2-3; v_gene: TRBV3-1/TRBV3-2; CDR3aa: ASSGLAGGRTSTDTQY
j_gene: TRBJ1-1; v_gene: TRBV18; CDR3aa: ASSPGVSGTEAF
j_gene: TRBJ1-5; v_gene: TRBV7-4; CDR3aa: ASNRDRGTNQPQH
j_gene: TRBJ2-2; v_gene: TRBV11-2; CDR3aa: ASSLDWVGELF
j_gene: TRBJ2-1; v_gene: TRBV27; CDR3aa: ASSYTSTLYNEQF
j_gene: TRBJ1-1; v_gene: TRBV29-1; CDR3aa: SVQHREAF
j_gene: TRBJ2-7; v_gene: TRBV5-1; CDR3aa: ASRIEGTSYEQY
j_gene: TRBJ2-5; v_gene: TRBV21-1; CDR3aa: ASSKGLAEETQY
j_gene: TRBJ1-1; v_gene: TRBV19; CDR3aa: ASSGGGTEAF
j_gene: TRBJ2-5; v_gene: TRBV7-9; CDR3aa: ASSLTQETQY
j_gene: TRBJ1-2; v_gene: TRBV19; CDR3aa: ASSKGREGYGYT
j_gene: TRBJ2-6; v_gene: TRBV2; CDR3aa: ASGWHSLSGANVLT
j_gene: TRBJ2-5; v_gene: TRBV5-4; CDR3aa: ASSAGLSRETQY
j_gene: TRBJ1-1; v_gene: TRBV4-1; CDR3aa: ASSHTIGPLGAF
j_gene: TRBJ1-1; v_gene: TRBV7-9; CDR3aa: ASSLGRDRAEAF
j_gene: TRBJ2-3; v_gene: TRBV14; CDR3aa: ASSQEVGGTDTQY
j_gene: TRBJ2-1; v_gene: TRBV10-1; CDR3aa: ASSESFSGQQF
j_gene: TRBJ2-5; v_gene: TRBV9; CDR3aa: ASSQLGIEETQY
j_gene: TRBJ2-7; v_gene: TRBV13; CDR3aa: ASSLRDYEQY
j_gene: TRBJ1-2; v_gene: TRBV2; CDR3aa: ASSAGGGYGYT
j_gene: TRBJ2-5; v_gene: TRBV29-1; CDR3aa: SVGGLVETQY
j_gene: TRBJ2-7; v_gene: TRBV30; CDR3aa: AWSETGDEQY
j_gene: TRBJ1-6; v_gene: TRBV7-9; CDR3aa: ASSHIGQGNSPLH
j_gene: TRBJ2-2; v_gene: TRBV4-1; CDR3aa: ASSPPGRGAGELF
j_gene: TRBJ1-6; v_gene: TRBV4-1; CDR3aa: ASSQVRGSLH
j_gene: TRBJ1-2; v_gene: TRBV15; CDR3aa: ATSRHGGDYGYT
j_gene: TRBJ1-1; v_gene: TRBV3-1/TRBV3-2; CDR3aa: ASSQAGQSKYTEAF
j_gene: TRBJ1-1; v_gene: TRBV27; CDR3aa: ASSFGVENTEAF